The entry that follows covers one T cell receptor (beta chain) sequence. Methods used by the authors: Reference gene primer amplification in the assay estimated nucleated cell counts. Assay: immunoSEQ multiplex PCR; the TCRdb copy retains only in-frame clones and omits some. V and J calls and clone size follow that table, whereas D and trimming were derived from the DNA. The table records some 170,000 clones, nearly 80% of them present only once. The data originate from a study of blood T cell repertoires in COVID-19. Across the study: Whether acute or convalescent, the COVID-19 samples came from the United States, Italy and Spain. T cells, B-cell-depleted T cells, or PBMCs supplied cDNA or gDNA.

CDR3 length: 13 residues. Germline V gene data show CDR1 as SQVTM and CDR2 as ANQGSEA. The V segment lost 6 bases and the J segment 7 bases; nucleotides outside the gene matches: 10. The J gene is TRBJ2-7, the V gene TRBV29-1; the match to TRBD2 covers 9 bases. This clonotype was obtained from a woman in her sixties or seventies with acute or convalescent COVID-19. The sequenced sample consisted of peripheral blood. CDR3 bases: TGCAGCGTGGGCGGGACTAGCCGTAGGGAGCAGTACTTC. It codes for CSVGGTSRREQYF.